The present TCR beta chain was sequenced within a study of shared clonotypes between healthy human individuals. Only in-frame clones appear in the TCRdb table, and some are missing; sequencing was by immunoSEQ multiplex PCR. Of 330,000 or so clones in the sample, around 67% were seen once. Turning to this clone: Its antigen is still unknown.

The CDR3 contains 14 residues. V lost 4 bases and J 2 bases, leaving 12 bases between the germline ends. CDR1 LNHDA and CDR2 SQIVND come from the germline V gene (reference sequence). Overall study findings and caveats: Although depth was large, rarefaction showed that sequencing of the sorted subsets was incomplete. Naive subsets usually exceeded memory subsets in estimated richness. Only blood was sampled; tissue repertoires likely differ.

Only Caucasian adults living in Nashville, Tennessee made up the donor group. The V gene is TRBV19, the J gene TRBJ2-7, with a possible D match to TRBD1 (6 bases). Sequencing was carried out using memory CD4+ T cells sorted from blood. Sample subset: CD45RA-negative fraction. The clonotype comes from a man aged 30-40 years in good health. CDR3 loop: CASSRAGETYEQYF. For the CDR3, the DNA is TGTGCCAGTAGTAGGGCAGGGGAAACCTACGAGCAGTACTTC. Full variable domain (rest looked up from reference TRBV19 and TRBJ2-7): DGGITQSPKYLFRKEGQNVTLSCEQNLNHDAMYWYRQDPGQGLRLIYYSQIVNDFQKGDIAEGYSVSREKKESFPLTVTSAQKNPTAFYLCASSRAGETYEQYFGPGTRLTVT.